Listed here are 29 T cell receptor beta chains from one sample, sequenced in a study of CD8 T cells in ankylosing spondylitis. TCRdb analysed the 5' RACE reads with MiXCR anew, one entry per CDR3 protein. In the table there are nearly 250,000 distinct CDR3 sequences, roughly a third of which are singletons. Sequenced input: blood, either unsorted or a sorted T cell fraction (not recorded which). The receptors here all came from a male donor with ankylosing spondylitis or in good health (not recorded which).

Written as DNA, the CDR3 is TGCAGTGCTAGAAAAGACGAAGGGGAGCAGTACTTC. It specifies CSARKDEGEQYF. The rearrangement uses TRBV20-1 and TRBJ2-7, with D hard to call. This CDR3 comprises 12 residues. From germline, CDR1 is DFQATT and CDR2 SNEGSKA (reference sequence). V was clipped by 2 bases and J by 7 bases, with 12 bases between them.

The V gene is TRBV7-2, the J gene TRBJ2-7; D might be TRBD1 or TRBD2, each matching 5 bases. The CDR3 loop spans 13 amino acids. V was pared by 4 bases and J by 5 bases, with 12 bases between. Per the germline V gene, CDR1 is SGHTA and CDR2 is FQGNSA. The CDR3 protein is CASSSVGDDEQYF. The CDR3 region has the DNA TGTGCCAGCAGCTCCGTCGGGGACGACGAGCAGTACTTC.

The chain employs TRBV5-1 and TRBJ2-5, with D possibly being TRBD1 (7 bases). Trimming removed 6 bases at V and 3 bases at J, with 18 bases between. The germline gives CDR1 SGHRS, CDR2 YFSETQ. The CDR3 covers 15 residues. The CDR3 nucleotides read TGCGCCAGCAATGTGAGGGGGCCGGGAGAAGAGACCCAGTACTTC. Translation: CASNVRGPGEETQYF.

A few counts support this clonotype. The V call is TRBV29-1, the J call TRBJ2-7, with a possible D match to TRBD1 (6 bases). The CDR3 spans 13 residues. V was pared by 8 bases and J by 5 bases, with 19 bases between. Germline V gene sequence: CDR1 SQVTM, CDR2 ANQGSEA. CDR3 in amino acids: CSPSGVRWDEQYF. The CDR3 DNA follows: TGCAGCCCATCAGGGGTACGATGGGACGAGCAGTACTTC.

The chain links TRBV20-1 to TRBJ1-1, with 8 bases aligning to TRBD1. The germline V gene has CDR1 DFQATT and CDR2 SNEGSKA (reference sequence). The CDR3 sequence is 14 residues long. V lost 7 bases, J lost 6 bases, and 13 bases stayed unmatched. The CDR3 sequence is CSVTTTGEGAEAFF. The CDR3 DNA reads as TGCAGTGTTACCACGACAGGGGAGGGTGCTGAAGCTTTCTTT.

This rearrangement joins TRBV9 to TRBJ2-5; D gene unclear. Trimming removed 4 bases at V and 2 bases at J, with 12 bases between. Germline CDR1 reads SGDLS; CDR2 reads YYNGEE. The CDR3 contains 14 residues. The CDR3 DNA follows: TGTGCCAGCAGCCTAGGTAATCCTCAAGAGACCCAGTACTTC. Translated: CASSLGNPQETQYF.

This chain joins TRBV12-3 or TRBV12-4 and TRBJ2-3; D perhaps matches TRBD2 (6 bases). Trimming removed 5 bases from V and 1 base from J, with 16 bases in between. CDR3 length equals 16 residues. The DNA for the CDR3 is TGTGCCAGCAGTCCCAGGAGGGCTGTTGGCACAGATACGCAGTATTTT. Amino acid sequence: CASSPRRAVGTDTQYF.

This clonotype was picked up a small number of times. V gene TRBV4-2 combines with J gene TRBJ2-7, with TRBD2 matching 10 bases. The CDR3 loop spans 17 amino acids. Trimming at V came to 2 bases and at J to 4 bases, leaving 11 bases not matched to a gene. From germline, CDR1 is LGHNA and CDR2 YNFKEQ. As DNA, the CDR3 is TGTGCCAGCAGCCAACGGCTAGCGGGGGTGCCCTCATACGAGCAGTACTTC. Residues: CASSQRLAGVPSYEQYF.

The table lists this clonotype with a few counts. The V gene is TRBV10-3, the J gene TRBJ1-1; D remains unclear. The CDR3 loop spans 13 amino acids. Deletions cut 7 bases from V and 1 base from J, with 10 bases between. The V gene's germline CDR1 is ENHRY and CDR2 SYGVKD. This CDR3 reads CAINGERNTEAFF. DNA for the CDR3: TGTGCCATCAATGGGGAAAGGAACACTGAAGCTTTCTTT.

A few counts support this clonotype. The chain uses TRBV30 and TRBJ2-5; D unclear. Trimming removed 0 bases at V and 4 bases at J, with 3 bases between. Germline CDR1 reads GTSNPN; CDR2 reads SVGIG (reference sequence). CDR3 size: 11 residues. CDR3 sequence (DNA): TGTGCCTGGAGTGTAGCAGAGACCCAGTACTTC. It specifies CAWSVAETQYF.

The chain combines TRBV20-1 with TRBJ2-1, with a possible D match to TRBD2 (5 bases). CDR1 and CDR2 from the germline V gene are DFQATT and SNEGSKA (reference sequence). V dropped 0 bases and J dropped 2 bases, with 14 bases sitting between them. The CDR3 length is 16 residues. The CDR3 protein is CSARDSRAETYNEQFF. The CDR3 nucleotides are TGCAGTGCTAGAGATAGTCGAGCGGAGACCTACAATGAGCAGTTCTTC.

This clonotype was seen a few times. The chain is built from TRBV20-1 and TRBJ2-7, with 8 bases that match TRBD2. The CDR3 spans 18 residues. The trim removed 1 base at V and 2 bases at J, leaving 16 bases unmatched. Germline CDR1 DFQATT, CDR2 SNEGSKA (reference sequence). The CDR3 is CSARVWAGGGQMAYEQYF. The CDR3, as DNA: TGCAGTGCTAGAGTATGGGCGGGGGGAGGACAGATGGCCTACGAGCAGTACTTC.

This clonotype was counted between two and nine times. This sequence joins TRBV5-6 and TRBJ1-2; 7 bases are shared with TRBD1. The CDR3 runs to 16 residues. In germline, CDR1 is SGHDT, CDR2 YYEEEE. Unmatched junction bases numbered 9, after V lost 4 bases and J lost 0 bases. CDR3 amino acids: CASSPTGSGANYGYTF. The CDR3 DNA reads as TGTGCCAGCAGCCCGACAGGGTCGGGAGCTAACTATGGCTACACCTTC.

V and J are TRBV20-1 and TRBJ2-5; TRBD2 agrees at 8 bases. The CDR3 sequence is 14 residues long. The V gene end was trimmed by 7 bases and the J gene end by 0 bases; junction bases not matched to a gene: 7. Germline assignment: CDR1 DFQATT and CDR2 SNEGSKA (reference sequence). The CDR3 sequence: CSDSGGGYQETQYF. In nucleotides, the CDR3 is TGCAGTGATTCGGGCGGGGGGTACCAAGAGACCCAGTACTTC.

This clonotype was counted a few times. The rearrangement joins TRBV6-5 to TRBJ1-3; TRBD1 might be the D (5 bases). Trimming took off 5 bases at V and 5 bases at J, with 13 bases between the two ends. Germline CDR1 MNHEY, CDR2 SVGAGI. There are 14 residues in the CDR3. The chain's CDR3 is CASSNGHKRNTIYF. The CDR3 nucleotides read TGTGCCAGCAGTAACGGACACAAAAGAAACACCATATATTTT.

This clonotype was detected a few times. V is TRBV29-1 and J is TRBJ2-1, with TRBD1 identical over 12 bases. Germline V CDR1 and CDR2: SQVTM, ANQGSEA. This CDR3 is 15 amino acids long. After removal of 4 bases from V and 3 bases from J, the junction contained 4 bases not matched to a gene. CDR3 in DNA: TGCAGCGTTGTTGGGACAGGGGGCATCTACAATGAGCAGTTCTTC. The encoded protein is CSVVGTGGIYNEQFF.

The CDR3: CASSVRGLLYEQYF. The CDR3 DNA reads TGTGCCAGCAGTGTTAGGGGCCTCCTCTACGAGCAGTACTTC. The chain uses TRBV28 and TRBJ2-7; weak D call: TRBD1 (5 bases). Germline V lookup: CDR1 MDHEN, CDR2 SYDVKM. CDR3 length equals 14 residues. V was shortened by 5 bases and J by 3 bases, with 14 bases between the two germline ends.

The chain uses TRBV3-1 and TRBJ2-7; TRBD2 aligns across 10 bases. Germline loops: CDR1 LGHDT, CDR2 YNNKEL (reference sequence). The CDR3 spans 18 residues. Losses at the gene ends were 2 bases for V and 2 bases for J; bases not matched to a gene: 12. CDR3 residues: CASSQNPGLAGVTYEQYF. In DNA form, the CDR3 reads TGTGCCAGCAGCCAAAACCCGGGGCTAGCGGGGGTGACCTACGAGCAGTACTTC.

Details on this clonotype: At one boundary the junction diverges from the germline segment, which might be a read error. The chain employs TRBV20-1 and TRBJ2-3; D could derive from TRBD1 or TRBD2 (5 bases each). Germline CDR1 DFQATT, CDR2 SNEGSKA (reference sequence). The CDR3 totals 16 residues. CDR3 residues: CCASPTTATQSDTQYF. CDR3 DNA sequence: TGCTGTGCTAGCCCCACGACAGCCACCCAGTCGGATACGCAGTATTTT.

This chain uses TRBV5-5 with TRBJ2-2; 8 nucleotides agree with TRBD1. Germline V lookup: CDR1 SGHKS, CDR2 YYEKEE (reference sequence). V shed 2 bases, J shed 1 base, and the junction held 1 base outside the gene matches. This CDR3 spans 15 amino acids. The DNA for the CDR3 is TGTGCCAGCAGCTTTGGGACAGGGAACACCGGGGAGCTGTTTTTT. This sequence encodes CASSFGTGNTGELFF.

This clonotype was counted a few times. The gene calls are TRBV6-5 and TRBJ2-7, with D possibly TRBD1 on 7 matching bases. Trimming removed 0 bases from V and 3 bases from J, with 9 bases in between. Germline CDR1 reads MNHEY; CDR2 reads SVGAGI. The CDR3 runs to 14 residues. The CDR3 sequence is CASSYSRDSYEQYF. CDR3 coding DNA: TGTGCCAGCAGTTACTCGCGGGACAGCTACGAGCAGTACTTC.

The V call is TRBV20-1, the J call TRBJ1-6; D not certain. Germline CDR1 DFQATT, CDR2 SNEGSKA (reference sequence). The CDR3 has 15 amino acids. With 0 bases removed from V and 7 bases from J, the gap between germline ends came to 13 bases. The CDR3 DNA reads TGCAGTGCTAGAGAGACACGAGGGAGGAATTCACCCCTCCACTTT. This codes for CSARETRGRNSPLHF.

The genes are TRBV12-3 or TRBV12-4 and TRBJ1-6, with D hard to call. This CDR3 comprises 14 residues. Trimming took off 2 bases at V and 7 bases at J, with 9 bases between the two ends. CDR3 in DNA: TGTGCCAGCAGTTTAAACAAGAACAATTCACCCCTCCACTTT. Encoded protein: CASSLNKNNSPLHF.

This clonotype was seen a few times. This chain connects TRBV20-1 to TRBJ1-2; 8 nucleotides match TRBD1. Germline CDR1 and CDR2: DFQATT and SNEGSKA (reference sequence). J gave up 5 bases and V 3 bases, and 2 bases lay outside the gene matches. This CDR3 contains 12 residues. The CDR3, as DNA: TGCAGTGCTAGCGGGACAGGTTATGGCTACACCTTC. This gives the protein CSASGTGYGYTF.

This clonotype turned up a few times. The chain links TRBV6-4 to TRBJ1-3; D is undetermined. The CDR3 loop spans 16 amino acids. The germline V and J ends were trimmed by 6 bases and 0 bases, with 15 bases remaining between them. From germline, CDR1 is MRHNA and CDR2 SNTAGT. The CDR3 spells CASSYPDWNSGNTIYF. The CDR3 region has the DNA TGTGCCAGCAGCTACCCCGACTGGAACTCTGGAAACACCATATATTTT.

The chain uses TRBV5-5 and TRBJ2-2; D is possibly TRBD2 (5 bases). The V gene lost 4 bases and the J gene lost 1 base, with 11 bases spanning the gap. This CDR3 is 15 amino acids long. The germline CDR1 and CDR2 sequences are SGHKS and YYEKEE (reference sequence). This CDR3 reads CASSPRAGNTGELFF. CDR3 bases: TGTGCCAGCAGCCCGAGGGCGGGGAACACCGGGGAGCTGTTTTTT.

There are many counts of this clonotype. The gene calls are TRBV5-6 and TRBJ2-3; D is possibly TRBD1 (5 bases). The CDR3 is 13 amino acids. Germline loops: CDR1 SGHDT, CDR2 YYEEEE. Trimming left V 3 bases short and J 2 bases short, with 7 bases between. In DNA, the CDR3 is TGTGCCAGCAGCTGGGGCTCCACAGATACGCAGTATTTT. This encodes CASSWGSTDTQYF.

The chain links TRBV29-1 to TRBJ1-2, with TRBD1 matching over 8 bases. This CDR3 has 17 residues. V was clipped by 3 bases and J by 4 bases; unmatched bases: 16. The germline CDR1 and CDR2 sequences are SQVTM and ANQGSEA. CDR3 protein: CSVEGRQGARGGYGYTF. The CDR3 bases are TGCAGCGTTGAGGGGAGGCAGGGGGCGCGGGGTGGCTATGGCTACACCTTC. Full variable domain (rest looked up from reference TRBV29-1 and TRBJ1-2): SAVISQKPSRDICQRGTSLTIQCQVDSQVTMMFWYRQQPGQSLTLIATANQGSEATYESGFVIDKFPISRPNLTFSTLTVSNMSPEDSSIYLCSVEGRQGARGGYGYTFGSGTRLTVV.

This clonotype appeared a few times. V usage is TRBV11-1 and J usage is TRBJ2-1, with 8 bases identical to TRBD1. The CDR3 covers 18 residues. J gave up 0 bases and V 6 bases, and 13 bases lay outside the gene matches. CDR1 is SGHAT, CDR2 FQDESV, per germline (reference sequence). Here the CDR3 DNA reads TGTGCCAGCAGTTCCTCGGAACAGGGGGGATACTCCTACAATGAGCAGTTCTTC. Translation: CASSSSEQGGYSYNEQFF.